The rows below give T cell receptor beta chains drawn from one sample of a study of T cell responses to AZD1222 COVID-19 vaccine. Sequencing was performed with immunoSEQ multiplex PCR; in TCRdb, only in-frame clones are kept and a portion is missing. This table has some 130,000 clones, approximately 90% appearing once. The sequencing used peripheral blood, collected 28 days after the second AZD1222 dose. Receptors originate from an adult who received the AZD1222 COVID-19 vaccine. Both conserved end residues are part of each CDR3. Fields, in order: J gene, V gene, clone size, CDR3 protein. A row's size may be missing; if present it is once, few, many or a size class.

J: TRBJ2-1; V: TRBV9; size: once; CDR3: CASSPTSAGSYNEQFF
J: TRBJ2-7; V: TRBV4-1; size: NA; CDR3: CASSQGASTYEQYF
J: TRBJ1-3; V: TRBV18; size: NA; CDR3: CASSPRPDGSGNTIYF
J: TRBJ1-2; V: TRBV30; size: NA; CDR3: CAWRGIQGYTF
J: TRBJ2-5; V: TRBV5-7; size: once; CDR3: CASSLARQGETQYF
J: TRBJ2-5; V: TRBV5-1; size: NA; CDR3: CASSFSETQYF
J: TRBJ2-5; V: TRBV7-8; size: once; CDR3: CASSPPSGRAQYF
J: TRBJ2-7; V: TRBV7-9; size: NA; CDR3: CASSLDGGPYEQYF
J: TRBJ2-1; V: TRBV3-1/TRBV3-2; size: NA; CDR3: CASSQEESSYNEQFF
J: TRBJ1-5; V: TRBV29-1; size: NA; CDR3: CSVEGQGDQPQHF
J: TRBJ1-1; V: TRBV2; size: NA; CDR3: CASRPEGEAEAFF
J: TRBJ2-5; V: TRBV7-3; size: NA; CDR3: CASSPVAQETQYF